The TCR beta chain under discussion was sequenced for a study of identifying expanded T cells in peripheral blood. Study-level results: Approximately two-week clone count variance significantly increased as total template count grew.

During the collection period, no donor immune events like infections were recorded. This clone was found once. Its specificity is not known. Generated by immunoSEQ multiplex PCR, the TCRdb table keeps only in-frame clones and is missing some. Here the sample spans roughly 92,000 clones, 88% being singletons. The clonotype comes from a person between 18 and 70 years old in good health. Sequenced input: blood.

The CDR3, as DNA: TGTGCCAGCAGCCAAGATTATGTATCTCCCGGGCAGTACTTC. Translating gives CASSQDYVSPGQYF. J is TRBJ2-7 and V is TRBV14; no firm D call. CDR1 is SGHDN, CDR2 FVKESK, per germline. Trimming removed 0 bases at V and 9 bases at J, with 15 bases between. The CDR3 runs 14 residues.